These 26 T cell receptor beta chains share one sample of origin, sequenced in a study of identical twins (dated by TCRdb to between 2015 and 2016). The library relied on 5' RACE. Reads for this sample came from an Illumina HiSeq 2000. TCRdb applied fastp at Q25 and MiXCR to the public reads, then kept only in-frame beta chains. Every entry covers one CDR3 protein and lists the most common genes and DNA from its rows. The sample table holds 1.5 million or so distinct CDR3 sequences, of which roughly a third were seen once. About 0.27% of the sample rests with the top ten. Input material: cord blood. The origin of the receptors is a newborn girl in good health.

The chain has TRBV14 and TRBJ2-1; TRBD2 aligns across 7 bases. After removal of 3 bases from V and 1 base from J, the junction contained 15 bases not matched to a gene. This CDR3 is 19 amino acids long. Germline loops: CDR1 SGHDN, CDR2 FVKESK. CDR3 DNA sequence: TGTGCCAGCAGCCAGCTCAGCGGGGCCCTGTTCGCTTCCTACAATGAGCAGTTCTTC. Translation gives CASSQLSGALFASYNEQFF. The full variable domain, with the rest looked up from reference TRBV14 and TRBJ2-1, is EAGVTQFPSHSVIEKGQTVTLRCDPISGHDNLYWYRRVMGKEIKFLLHFVKESKQDESGMPNNRFLAERTGGTYSTLKVQPAELEDSGVYFCASSQLSGALFASYNEQFFGPGTRLTVL.

The V and J genes are TRBV15 and TRBJ1-4; 10 nucleotides align to TRBD1. Germline V gives CDR1 LNHNV, CDR2 YYDKDF (reference sequence). Trimming at V came to 0 bases and at J to 6 bases, leaving 4 bases not matched to a gene. The CDR3 is 16 residues long. CDR3 DNA sequence: TGTGCCACCAGCAGAGATAGAGGGACAGGGGATGAAAAACTGTTTTTT. Protein sequence: CATSRDRGTGDEKLFF.

The chain carries TRBV5-1 and TRBJ1-1; D may be TRBD1 (5 bases). The length of the CDR3 is 16 residues. V lost 0 bases to trimming and J lost 7 bases, with 19 bases between them. Per the germline V gene, CDR1 is SGHRS and CDR2 is YFSETQ. The CDR3 sequence is CASSLARDLLRDEAFF. The CDR3, as DNA: TGCGCCAGCAGCTTGGCACGGGACCTGCTGCGCGATGAAGCTTTCTTT.

CDR3 protein: CASSEYPDRGGDYGYTF. In DNA form, the CDR3 reads TGTGCCAGCAGTGAATACCCCGACAGGGGGGGTGACTATGGCTACACCTTC. The V gene is TRBV25-1, the J gene TRBJ1-2; 9 bases agree with TRBD1. J gave up 3 bases and V 0 bases, and 8 bases lay outside the gene matches. The CDR3 is 17 amino acids. From germline, CDR1 is MGHDK and CDR2 SYGVNS.

The chain has TRBV5-1 and TRBJ1-1; 8 positions agree with TRBD1. CDR3 size: 17 residues. Germline CDR1 is SGHRS and CDR2 is YFSETQ. Germline trimming cut 0 bases from V and 13 bases from J; bases unmatched to any gene: 20. The DNA of the CDR3 is TGCGCCAGCAGCTTGGGGCACCGGGACAGGATCCCTGGGAAGGTTTTCTTT. It yields the protein CASSLGHRDRIPGKVFF.

The rearrangement links TRBV4-1 to TRBJ2-1, with D uncertain. This CDR3 comprises 15 residues. V shed 3 bases and J shed 4 bases, with 13 bases lying between them. CDR1 and CDR2 from the germline V gene are MGHRA and YSYEKL. In DNA, the CDR3 is TGCGCCAGCAGCCACCCAGCGAAGGTTTACAATGAGCAGTTCTTC. It yields the protein CASSHPAKVYNEQFF.

The CDR3 spells CSAPHLGAVNYGYTF. CDR3 nucleotides: TGCAGTGCCCCTCACCTGGGGGCGGTGAACTATGGCTACACCTTC. The rearrangement links TRBV20-1 to TRBJ1-2; perhaps TRBD1 as D (6 bases). The germline V gene encodes CDR1 DFQATT and CDR2 SNEGSKA (reference sequence). Trimming left V 6 bases short and J 2 bases short, with 19 bases between. The CDR3 consists of 15 residues.

The chain employs TRBV27 and TRBJ1-1; D gene unclear. The CDR3 runs to 15 residues. V shed 3 bases and J shed 4 bases, with 15 bases lying between them. The germline V gene has CDR1 MNHEY and CDR2 SMNVEV (reference sequence). The CDR3 sequence is CASSLTGGPATEAFF. The CDR3 DNA reads as TGTGCCAGCAGTTTGACTGGCGGTCCGGCCACTGAAGCTTTCTTT.

This sequence joins TRBV6-1 and TRBJ2-7, with 7 bases lining up with TRBD2. The V and J ends lost 4 bases and 5 bases, in that order; junction bases with no gene match: 2. The CDR3 has 12 amino acids. The germline V gene has CDR1 MNHNS and CDR2 SASEGT. For the CDR3, the DNA is TGTGCCAGCAGTGGAGCGGGGAACGAGCAGTACTTC. Protein product: CASSGAGNEQYF.

This clonotype was observed a few times. The rearrangement uses TRBV6-1 and TRBJ2-3, with D perhaps matching TRBD2 (6 bases). This CDR3 spans 16 amino acids. Deletions cut 3 bases from V and 2 bases from J, with 15 bases between. Germline values: CDR1 MNHNS, CDR2 SASEGT. The CDR3 spells CASSEILGGVTDTQYF. Written as DNA, the CDR3 is TGTGCCAGCAGTGAGATTCTGGGGGGAGTCACAGATACGCAGTATTTT.

The chain combines TRBV28 with TRBJ2-7; D is possibly TRBD1 (6 bases). The CDR3 is made up of 15 amino acids. The germline CDR1 and CDR2 sequences are MDHEN and SYDVKM. With 5 bases removed from V and 6 bases from J, the gap between germline ends came to 20 bases. The CDR3 sequence is CASSLPGHPAPEQYF. DNA for the CDR3: TGTGCCAGCAGTCTACCGGGACACCCGGCCCCCGAGCAGTACTTC. The variable domain in full, with the rest retrieved from reference TRBV28 and TRBJ2-7, is DVKVTQSSRYLVKRTGEKVFLECVQDMDHENMFWYRQDPGLGLRLIYFSYDVKMKEKGDIPEGYSVSREKKERFSLILESASTNQTSMYLCASSLPGHPAPEQYFGPGTRLTVT.

The V call is TRBV27, the J call TRBJ2-1; 10 nucleotides agree with TRBD2. Germline CDR1 reads MNHEY; CDR2 reads SMNVEV (reference sequence). V gave up 0 bases and J gave up 12 bases; unmatched junction bases: 8. The CDR3 consists of 15 residues. The CDR3 bases are TGTGCCAGCAGTTTATCGACTAGCGGGCCTTCGCGGCAGTTCTTC. This encodes CASSLSTSGPSRQFF.

The table lists this clonotype with many counts. The gene calls are TRBV5-5 and TRBJ1-2, with D unclear. The V end was cut by 2 bases, the J end by 4 bases, with 9 bases between. This CDR3 is built from 13 residues. CDR1 and CDR2 from the germline V gene are SGHKS and YYEKEE (reference sequence). The CDR3 DNA follows: TGTGCCAGCAGCTTCGGCACTCCCTATGGCTACACCTTC. Translation: CASSFGTPYGYTF.

The chain joins TRBV6-6 to TRBJ2-1; D is ambiguous. V lost 0 bases and J 0 bases, leaving 15 bases between the germline ends. In germline, CDR1 is MNHNY, CDR2 SVGAGI (reference sequence). This CDR3 contains 18 residues. DNA of the CDR3: TGTGCCAGCAGTTACTCGAGCCGCACCTTTAGCTCCTACAATGAGCAGTTCTTC. It translates to CASSYSSRTFSSYNEQFF.

There are many counts of this clonotype. The rearrangement links TRBV6-2 or TRBV6-3 to TRBJ2-3; TRBD2 agrees at 8 bases. The CDR3 loop spans 15 amino acids. Germline values: CDR1 MNHEY, CDR2 SVGEGT. The V gene end was trimmed by 6 bases and the J gene end by 0 bases; junction bases not matched to a gene: 5. As DNA, the CDR3 is TGTGCCAGCAGCTTTGCGGGGGGAAGCACAGATACGCAGTATTTT. It specifies CASSFAGGSTDTQYF.

The V and J genes are TRBV5-5 and TRBJ2-7, with 7 positions matching TRBD1. The J segment lost 3 bases and the V segment lost 6 bases, leaving 9 bases of the junction unmatched. This CDR3 contains 14 residues. CDR1 is SGHKS, CDR2 YYEKEE, per germline (reference sequence). As DNA, the CDR3 is TGTGCCAGCATGCTGACAGGGAGAGACTACGAGCAGTACTTC. Translated, it gives CASMLTGRDYEQYF.

This clonotype was detected a few times. J is TRBJ2-1 and V is TRBV5-1, with 9 bases matching TRBD1. Germline V CDR1 and CDR2: SGHRS, YFSETQ. The length of the CDR3 is 13 residues. V trimming: 7 bases; J trimming: 5 bases; junction bases outside the gene matches: 4. DNA of the CDR3: TGCGCCAGCTGGACAGGGGTCAACAATGAGCAGTTCTTC. Its translation is CASWTGVNNEQFF.

A few counts support this clonotype. The gene calls are TRBV20-1 and TRBJ2-7, with D unresolved. The CDR3 contains 12 residues. CDR1 DFQATT and CDR2 SNEGSKA come from the germline V gene (reference sequence). V was cut by 7 bases and J by 2 bases, with 12 bases left in between. CDR3 protein: CSGRLGTYEQYF. CDR3 in DNA: TGCAGTGGGAGACTGGGGACCTACGAGCAGTACTTC.

This clonotype was detected ten times or more. The chain employs TRBV20-1 and TRBJ1-5; the D gene is possibly TRBD1 (6 bases). The CDR3 sequence is 15 residues long. The V and J ends lost 0 bases and 3 bases respectively, with 12 bases between them. CDR1 is DFQATT, CDR2 SNEGSKA, per germline (reference sequence). CDR3 DNA sequence: TGCAGTGCTAGAGATGGACAGACCTACAATCAGCCCCAGCATTTT. Its translation is CSARDGQTYNQPQHF.

J is TRBJ1-6 and V is TRBV3-1, with D unresolved. V lost 4 bases and J 10 bases, leaving 11 bases between the germline ends. Germline CDR1 reads LGHDT; CDR2 reads YNNKEL (reference sequence). This CDR3 is 13 amino acids long. CDR3 amino acids: CASSRRSSSPLHF. CDR3 DNA sequence: TGTGCCAGCAGCCGACGGAGTAGCTCACCCCTCCACTTT.

This CDR3 reads CASRIRPGGEETQYF. The CDR3 DNA is TGCGCCAGCAGAATTCGGCCCGGGGGAGAAGAGACCCAGTACTTC. This chain links TRBV5-1 with TRBJ2-5; D is perhaps TRBD2 (6 bases). V gave up 5 bases and J gave up 3 bases, with 17 bases separating them. This CDR3 has 15 residues. The germline gives CDR1 SGHRS, CDR2 YFSETQ.

V and J are TRBV27 and TRBJ2-1, with 7 nucleotides matching TRBD2. V lost 6 bases and J lost 9; bases outside the gene matches: 2. This CDR3 contains 11 residues. Germline V CDR1 and CDR2: MNHEY, SMNVEV (reference sequence). CDR3 in amino acids: CASSGGSEQFF. CDR3 coding DNA: TGTGCCAGCAGCGGCGGGAGTGAGCAGTTCTTC.

This chain connects TRBV18 to TRBJ1-3; 8 bases map to TRBD1. Per germline, CDR1 KGHSH and CDR2 LQKENI. V was clipped by 2 bases and J by 2 bases; unmatched bases: 5. The CDR3 covers 16 residues. For the CDR3, the DNA is TGTGCCAGCTCACCAGTCCAGGGGGCCACTGGAAACACCATATATTTT. It encodes CASSPVQGATGNTIYF.

The chain is built from TRBV2 and TRBJ2-1; no clear D. V lost 8 bases and J lost 10, with 15 bases in between. Germline CDR1 and CDR2: SNHLY and FYNNEI. The CDR3 consists of 12 residues. CDR3 protein: CASLGPPHEQFF. The CDR3 DNA follows: TGTGCCAGCCTAGGGCCACCCCACGAGCAGTTCTTC.

This sequence joins TRBV16 and TRBJ2-3; 13 positions match TRBD2. J lost 5 bases, V lost 4 bases, and 15 bases had no gene match. The CDR3 is 19 residues long. Germline CDR1 is KGHSY and CDR2 is FQNENV. The CDR3 reads CASSPRLAGGRISGDTQYF. The CDR3, as DNA: TGTGCCAGCAGCCCGCGACTAGCGGGAGGCCGAATTTCGGGAGATACGCAGTATTTT.

A note on this clonotype: This may stem from a read error, because a much larger clone lies one nucleotide away. The chain has TRBV29-1 and TRBJ2-7, with TRBD1 matching over 7 bases. The trim removed 4 bases at V and 4 bases at J, leaving 4 bases unmatched. This CDR3 spans 12 amino acids. The germline V gene encodes CDR1 SQVTM and CDR2 ANQGSEA. Written as DNA, the CDR3 is TGCAGCGTTGTCGGACAGGAGTACGAGCAGTACTTC. It translates to CSVVGQEYEQYF.